This T cell receptor beta chain derives from a study of blood T cell repertoires in COVID-19. Trimming cost V 6 bases and J 2 bases; bases outside gene matches: 4. CDR3 length: 15 amino acids. Germline V gene data show CDR1 as MDHEN and CDR2 as SYDVKM. Libraries were prepared by immunoSEQ multiplex PCR; TCRdb keeps only in-frame clonotypes and omits some of them. Of 160,000 or so clones listed, around 82% were seen once; the top ten hold around 18%. The study recruited people aged about 18 to 95 years across roughly 25 US areas. The recovered donors of Cohort 3 showed two negative PCRs, clearance, or symptom resolution.

Sequences were obtained from PBMCs or T cells enriched from blood (not recorded which). This chain links TRBV28 with TRBJ2-5; 12 bases match TRBD1. The clonotype comes from a man aged 55 to 70 who had recovered from COVID-19. The CDR3 region is CASRRDRGPQETQYF. The CDR3 DNA sequence: TGTGCCAGCAGGCGGGACAGGGGGCCTCAAGAGACCCAGTACTTC.